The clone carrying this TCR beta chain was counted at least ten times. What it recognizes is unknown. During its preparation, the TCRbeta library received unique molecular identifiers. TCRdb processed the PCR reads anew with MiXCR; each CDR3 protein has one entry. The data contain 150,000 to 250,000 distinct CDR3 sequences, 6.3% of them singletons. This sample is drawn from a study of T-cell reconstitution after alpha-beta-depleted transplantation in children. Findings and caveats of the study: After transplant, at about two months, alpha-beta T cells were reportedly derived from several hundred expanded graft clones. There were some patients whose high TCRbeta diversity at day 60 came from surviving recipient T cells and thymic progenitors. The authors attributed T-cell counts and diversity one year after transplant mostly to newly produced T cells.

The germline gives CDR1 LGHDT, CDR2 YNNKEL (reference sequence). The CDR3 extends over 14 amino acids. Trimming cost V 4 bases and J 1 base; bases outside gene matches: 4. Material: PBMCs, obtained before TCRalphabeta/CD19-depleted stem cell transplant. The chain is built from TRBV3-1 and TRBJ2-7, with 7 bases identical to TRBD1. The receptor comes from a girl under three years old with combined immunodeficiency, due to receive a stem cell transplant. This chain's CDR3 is CASSRDRVSYEQYF. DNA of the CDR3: TGTGCCAGCAGCCGCGACAGGGTTTCCTACGAGCAGTACTTC.